The present T cell receptor (beta chain) was sequenced within a study of T cells after yellow fever vaccination (dated by TCRdb to the late 2010s). Regarding the research as a whole: Libraries from fractions with low cell numbers were prepared with the SMART-Seq v4 Ultra Low Input RNA kit. Two healthy male donors made up the cohort, one aged 18 to 29 years and the other aged 30 to 39 years. Bulk TCR alpha and beta repertoires were sequenced longitudinally to track T-cell clones before and after primary and booster YFV17D yellow fever vaccination. Blood samples were taken at several timepoints before and after primary and secondary immunization, and bulk PBMC replicates and cell subsets were isolated. The paper's findings and limits, for the study overall: After the booster, most of the clones that had expanded following primary vaccination were detected again (around 97% of CD4 and 80% to 90% of CD8), which suggests that memory was broadly maintained. Because the study included only a couple of donors, the extent to which the findings can be generalized is limited. FACS-sorted repertoires could contain abundant contaminating clonotypes from the bulk population, so computational filtering was required. Compared with the primary T-cell response, the secondary T-cell response was faster but weaker, reaching its peak on day 5 rather than on day 15. A small share of clonotypes was detected in both CD4 and CD8 compartments, with the overlap likely arising from convergent recombination.

Trimming at the junction amounts to 1 base on V and 8 bases on J, and the germline ends lie 9 bases apart. CDR1 and CDR2, per the germline V gene, are SGHVS and FNYEAQ. Reading from cysteine to phenylalanine, the CDR3 counts 13 amino acids. Solely the CDR3 DNA is kept, with 39 bases framed from the first base. The run used an Illumina NovaSeq 6000. TCR cDNA was made using 5'RACE template switching, a step that added a universal primer site and unique molecular identifiers. cDNA synthesis was primed from both the TCR alpha and TCR beta constant segments. Library amplification involved two PCR steps, and the second step added sample barcodes and sequencing adapters. Sequencing of the libraries was done on either Illumina HiSeq 2500 (2x100 bp) or NovaSeq (2x150 bp). In the original analysis: Reads were demultiplexed and collapsed into UMI consensus sequences with MIGEC, and V(D)J alignment was performed with MiXCR. Clonotypes responding to the vaccine were identified with edgeR on replicate PBMC samples, with the criteria of FDR below 0.01 and a log2 fold change above 5 up to day 15. Bulk clonotypes were assigned CD4 or CD8 identity according to which sequenced CD4 or CD8 repertoire held them at higher abundance. In-frame beta chains were kept once TCRdb had trimmed the public reads at Q25 with fastp and called clones with MiXCR. Each CDR3 protein appears once, grouped with its most common genes and DNA. For this entry, the V and J calls and clone size follow TCRdb and not the study's own pipeline. Within this sample are 350,000 to 450,000 distinct CDR3 sequences, with roughly a sixth of them counted one time only. Roughly a sixth of the sample lies in the top ten.

This clonotype was observed many times. Its recognized antigen is unknown. Per-nucleotide qualities are absent, and no much larger clonotype sits a single base away. This specimen's treatment or condition label, interpreted: live attenuated yellow fever vaccine strain. At each blood-draw timepoint, two biological replicates of bulk PBMCs were collected. PBMCs were isolated from peripheral blood using a standard Ficoll-Paque protocol. RNA was extracted with TriZol from bulk PBMCs, CD4 and CD8 fractions, and dextramer-positive and dextramer-negative fractions. Recombination connected TRBV7-6 to TRBJ2-1; the D region possibly corresponds to TRBD1 (6 bases align). The source material was PBMCs, sampled before the yellow fever booster vaccination. The source of this sequence is a young man who received the YFV17D yellow fever vaccine. The CDR3 has the sequence CASSLDRVDEQFF. The DNA sequence follows: TGTGCCAGCAGCTTAGACAGGGTGGATGAGCAGTTCTTC.